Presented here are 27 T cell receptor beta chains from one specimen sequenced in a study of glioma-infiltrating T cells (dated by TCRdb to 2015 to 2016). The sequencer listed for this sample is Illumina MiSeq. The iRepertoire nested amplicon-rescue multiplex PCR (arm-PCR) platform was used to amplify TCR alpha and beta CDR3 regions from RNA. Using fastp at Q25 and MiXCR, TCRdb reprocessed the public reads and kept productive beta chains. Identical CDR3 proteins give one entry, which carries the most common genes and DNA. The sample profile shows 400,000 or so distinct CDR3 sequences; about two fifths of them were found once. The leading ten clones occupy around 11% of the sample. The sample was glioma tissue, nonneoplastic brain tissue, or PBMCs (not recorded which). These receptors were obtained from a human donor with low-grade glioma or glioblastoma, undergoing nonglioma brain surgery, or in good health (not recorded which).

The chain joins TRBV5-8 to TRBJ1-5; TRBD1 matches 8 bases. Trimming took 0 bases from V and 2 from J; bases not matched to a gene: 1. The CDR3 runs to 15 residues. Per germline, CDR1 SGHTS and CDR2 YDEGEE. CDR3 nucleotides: TGTGCCAGCAGCTTGGAGGGACAGGGCAATCAGCCCCAGCATTTT. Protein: CASSLEGQGNQPQHF.

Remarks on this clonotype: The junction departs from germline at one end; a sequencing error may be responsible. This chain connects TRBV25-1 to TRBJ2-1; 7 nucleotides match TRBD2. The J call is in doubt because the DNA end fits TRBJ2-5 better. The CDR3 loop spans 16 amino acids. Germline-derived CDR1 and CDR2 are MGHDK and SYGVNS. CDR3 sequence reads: CAGSGREAEPQETQYF. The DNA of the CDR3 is TGTGCCGGCAGCGGTCGGGAGGCAGAGCCACAAGAGACCCAGTACTTC.

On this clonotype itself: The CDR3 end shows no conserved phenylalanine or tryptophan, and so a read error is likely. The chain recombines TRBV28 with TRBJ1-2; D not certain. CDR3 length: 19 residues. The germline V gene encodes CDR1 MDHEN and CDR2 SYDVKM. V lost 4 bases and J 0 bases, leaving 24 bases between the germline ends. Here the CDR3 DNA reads TGTGCCAGCAGTTCACCACATATACGACAAGGACCCACTAACTATGGCTACACCCTC. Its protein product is CASSSPHIRQGPTNYGYTL.

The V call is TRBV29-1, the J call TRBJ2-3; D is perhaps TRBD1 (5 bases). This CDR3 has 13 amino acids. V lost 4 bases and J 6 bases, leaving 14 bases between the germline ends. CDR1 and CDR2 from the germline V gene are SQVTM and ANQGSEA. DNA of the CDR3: TGCAGCGTTGGAGTGGGGCAGTTGGATACGCAGTATTTT. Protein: CSVGVGQLDTQYF.

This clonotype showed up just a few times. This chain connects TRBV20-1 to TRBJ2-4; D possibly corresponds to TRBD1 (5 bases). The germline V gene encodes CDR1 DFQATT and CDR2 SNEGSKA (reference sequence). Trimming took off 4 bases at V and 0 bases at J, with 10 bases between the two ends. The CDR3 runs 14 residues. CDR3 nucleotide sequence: TGCAGTGCTACAGGGCCGCTAGCCAAAAACATTCAGTACTTC. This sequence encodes CSATGPLAKNIQYF.

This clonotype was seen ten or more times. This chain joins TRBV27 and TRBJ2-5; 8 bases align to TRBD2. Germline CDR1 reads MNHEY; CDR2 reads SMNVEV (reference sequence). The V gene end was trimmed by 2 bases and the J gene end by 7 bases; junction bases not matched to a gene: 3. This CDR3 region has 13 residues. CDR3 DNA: TGTGCCAGCAGTTTAGGACTAGCAAGGACCCAGTACTTC. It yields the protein CASSLGLARTQYF.

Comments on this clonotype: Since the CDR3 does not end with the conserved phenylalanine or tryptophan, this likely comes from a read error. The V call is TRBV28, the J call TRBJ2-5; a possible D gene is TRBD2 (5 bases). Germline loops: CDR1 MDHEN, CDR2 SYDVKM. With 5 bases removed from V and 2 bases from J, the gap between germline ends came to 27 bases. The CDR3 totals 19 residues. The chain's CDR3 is CASSPMLVGKEEDQETQYL. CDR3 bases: TGTGCCAGCAGTCCGATGTTGGTAGGGAAGGAGGAGGATCAAGAGACCCAGTACCTC.

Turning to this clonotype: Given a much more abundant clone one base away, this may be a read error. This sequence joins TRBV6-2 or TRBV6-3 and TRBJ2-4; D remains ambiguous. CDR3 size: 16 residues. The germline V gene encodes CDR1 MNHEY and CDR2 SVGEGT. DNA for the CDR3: TGTGCCAGCAGCCAACAGTCCGCCCTCTCCAAAGACATTCAGTACTTC. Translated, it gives CASSQQSALSKDIQYF.

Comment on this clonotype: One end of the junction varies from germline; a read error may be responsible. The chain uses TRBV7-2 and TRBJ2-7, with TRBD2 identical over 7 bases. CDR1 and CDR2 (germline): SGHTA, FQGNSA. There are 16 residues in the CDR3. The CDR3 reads CASSLAGDYLSYKQYF. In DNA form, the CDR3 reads TGTGCCAGCAGCCTAGCTGGGGACTACCTATCCTACAAGCAGTACTTC.

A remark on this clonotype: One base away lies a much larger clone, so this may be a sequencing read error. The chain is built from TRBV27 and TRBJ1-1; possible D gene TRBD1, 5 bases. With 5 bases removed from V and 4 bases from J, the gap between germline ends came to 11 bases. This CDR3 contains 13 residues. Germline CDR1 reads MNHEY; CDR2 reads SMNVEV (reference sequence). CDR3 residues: CASSKVGGTEAFF. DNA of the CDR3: TGTGCCAGCAGTAAGGTGGGGGGCACTGAAGCTTTCTTT.

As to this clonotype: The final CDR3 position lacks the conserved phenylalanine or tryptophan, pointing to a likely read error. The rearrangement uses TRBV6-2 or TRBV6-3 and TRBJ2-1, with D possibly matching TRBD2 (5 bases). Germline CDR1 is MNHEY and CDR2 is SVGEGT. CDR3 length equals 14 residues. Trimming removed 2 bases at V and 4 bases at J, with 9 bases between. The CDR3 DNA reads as TGTGCCAGCAGTTACGGGAGCACATACAATGAGCAGTTCCTC. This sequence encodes CASSYGSTYNEQFL.

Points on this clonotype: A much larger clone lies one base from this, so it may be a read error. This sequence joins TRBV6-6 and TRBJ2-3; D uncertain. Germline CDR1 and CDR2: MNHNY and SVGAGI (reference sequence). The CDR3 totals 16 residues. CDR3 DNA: TGTGCCTGCAGTTACTCGATCGGTTCCGGTGGAGATACGCAGTATTTT. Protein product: CACSYSIGSGGDTQYF.

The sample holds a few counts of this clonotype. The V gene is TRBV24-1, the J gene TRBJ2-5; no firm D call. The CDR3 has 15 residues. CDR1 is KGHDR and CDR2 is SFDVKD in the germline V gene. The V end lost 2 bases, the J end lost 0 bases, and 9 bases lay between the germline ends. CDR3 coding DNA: TGTGCCACCAGTGATTCCTACACCTACCAAGAGACCCAGTACTTC. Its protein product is CATSDSYTYQETQYF.

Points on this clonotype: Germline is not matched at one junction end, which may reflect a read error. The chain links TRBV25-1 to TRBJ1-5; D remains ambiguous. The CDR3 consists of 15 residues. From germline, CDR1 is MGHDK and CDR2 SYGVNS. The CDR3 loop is CTSSPWVSLNQPQHF. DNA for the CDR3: TGTACCAGCAGTCCCTGGGTCAGCTTAAATCAGCCCCAGCATTTT.

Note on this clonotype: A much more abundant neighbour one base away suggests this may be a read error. The CDR3 DNA is TGTGCCAGCAGCTCGGCAGTGCACCATGAGCAGTTCTTC. Translated: CASSSAVHHEQFF. V usage is TRBV7-9 and J usage is TRBJ2-1; D not resolved. V shed 4 bases and J shed 8 bases, with 12 bases lying between them. Per germline, CDR1 SEHNR and CDR2 FQNEAQ (reference sequence). This CDR3 is 13 amino acids long.

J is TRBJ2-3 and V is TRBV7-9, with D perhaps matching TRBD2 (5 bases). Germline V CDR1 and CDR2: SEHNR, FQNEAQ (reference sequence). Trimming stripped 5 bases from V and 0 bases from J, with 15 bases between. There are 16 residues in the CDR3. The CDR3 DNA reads TGTGCCAGCAGCCCGACCGAGGGCCCGAGCACAGATACGCAGTATTTT. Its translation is CASSPTEGPSTDTQYF.

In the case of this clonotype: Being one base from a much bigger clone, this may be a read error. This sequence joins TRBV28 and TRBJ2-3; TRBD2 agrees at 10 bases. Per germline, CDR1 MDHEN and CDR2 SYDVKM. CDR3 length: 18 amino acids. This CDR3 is CASSFRLAGDSRTDTLYF. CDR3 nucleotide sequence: TGTGCCAGCAGTTTCCGTCTAGCGGGAGACTCGAGGACAGATACGCTGTATTTT.

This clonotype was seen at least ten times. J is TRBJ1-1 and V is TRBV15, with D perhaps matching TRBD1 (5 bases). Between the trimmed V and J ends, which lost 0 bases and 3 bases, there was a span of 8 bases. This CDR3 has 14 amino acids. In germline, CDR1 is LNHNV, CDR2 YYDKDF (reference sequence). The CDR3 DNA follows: TGTGCCACCAGCAGAGATCGGGGGGACACTGAAGCTTTCTTT. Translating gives CATSRDRGDTEAFF.

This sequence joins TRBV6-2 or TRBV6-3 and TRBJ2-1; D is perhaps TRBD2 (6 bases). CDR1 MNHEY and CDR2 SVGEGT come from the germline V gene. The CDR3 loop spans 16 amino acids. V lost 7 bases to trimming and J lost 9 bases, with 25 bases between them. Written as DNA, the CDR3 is TGTGCCAGCACCTTGCGGGACTCCATAAACCGGGGTGAGCAGTTCTTC. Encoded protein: CASTLRDSINRGEQFF.

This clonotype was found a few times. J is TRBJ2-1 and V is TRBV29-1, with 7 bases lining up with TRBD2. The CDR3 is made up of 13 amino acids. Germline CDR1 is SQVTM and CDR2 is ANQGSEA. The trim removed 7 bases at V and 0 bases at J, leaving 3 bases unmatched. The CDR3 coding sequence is TGCAGCGAGTGGACTAGCTCCTACAATGAGCAGTTCTTC. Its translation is CSEWTSSYNEQFF.

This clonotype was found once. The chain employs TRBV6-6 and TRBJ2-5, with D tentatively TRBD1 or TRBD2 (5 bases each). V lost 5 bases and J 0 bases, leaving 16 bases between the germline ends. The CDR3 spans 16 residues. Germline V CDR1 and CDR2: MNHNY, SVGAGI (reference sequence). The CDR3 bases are TGTGCCAGCAGTGAGCAGAACGGGGCCCACCAAGAGACCCAGTACTTC. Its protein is CASSEQNGAHQETQYF.

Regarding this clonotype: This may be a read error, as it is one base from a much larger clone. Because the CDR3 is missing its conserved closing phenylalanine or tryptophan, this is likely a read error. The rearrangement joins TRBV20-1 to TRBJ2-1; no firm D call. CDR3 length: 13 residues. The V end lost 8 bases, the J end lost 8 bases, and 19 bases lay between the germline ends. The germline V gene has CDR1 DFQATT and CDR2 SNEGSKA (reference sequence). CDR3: CSSQTVVLDEQFL. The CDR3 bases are TGCAGTTCTCAGACCGTGGTACTTGATGAGCAGTTCCTC.

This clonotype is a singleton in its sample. CDR3 sequence: CATSREPWTGGQEDTQYF. For the CDR3, the DNA is TGTGCCACCAGCAGAGAGCCGTGGACGGGAGGGCAGGAAGATACGCAGTATTTT. V is TRBV15 and J is TRBJ2-3, with TRBD2 matching over 8 bases. The CDR3 has 18 amino acids. The germline V gene encodes CDR1 LNHNV and CDR2 YYDKDF (reference sequence). After removal of 0 bases from V and 5 bases from J, the junction contained 13 bases not matched to a gene.

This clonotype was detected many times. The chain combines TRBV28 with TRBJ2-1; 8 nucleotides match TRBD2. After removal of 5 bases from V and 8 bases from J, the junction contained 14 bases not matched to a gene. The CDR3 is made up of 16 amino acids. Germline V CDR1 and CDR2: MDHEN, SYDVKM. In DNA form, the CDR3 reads TGTGCCAGCAGTCCCCGGACTAGCTCAAATACACATGAGCAGTTCTTC. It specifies CASSPRTSSNTHEQFF.

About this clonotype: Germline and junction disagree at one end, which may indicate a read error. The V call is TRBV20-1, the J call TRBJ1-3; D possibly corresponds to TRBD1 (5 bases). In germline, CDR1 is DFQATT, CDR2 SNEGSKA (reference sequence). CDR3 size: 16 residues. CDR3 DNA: TGCAGTGCTATGGCATTGGGGGGAAACTCTGGAAACACCACATATTTT. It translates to CSAMALGGNSGNTTYF.

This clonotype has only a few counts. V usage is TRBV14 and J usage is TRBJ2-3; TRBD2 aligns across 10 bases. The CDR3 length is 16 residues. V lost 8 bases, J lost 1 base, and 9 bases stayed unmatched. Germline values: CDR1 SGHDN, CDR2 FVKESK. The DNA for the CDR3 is TGTGCCAGCTCAACTAGCGGGAAGTATGGCACAGATACGCAGTATTTT. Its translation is CASSTSGKYGTDTQYF.

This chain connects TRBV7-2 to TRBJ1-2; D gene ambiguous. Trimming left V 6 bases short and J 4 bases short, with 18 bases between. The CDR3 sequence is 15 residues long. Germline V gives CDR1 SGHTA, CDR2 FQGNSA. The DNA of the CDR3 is TGTGCCAGCAGGCCGACGGGAGTTCGCGCCTATGGCTACACCTTC. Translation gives CASRPTGVRAYGYTF.